What follows describes a single T cell receptor beta chain. The CDR3 carries no conserved terminal phenylalanine or tryptophan, so it likely arises from a read error. It is unclear where the CDR3 begins or ends on the DNA, so no DNA is shown, and the CDR3 is as TCRdb lists it. The data derive from a study of tumor and adjacent non-tumor tissue in lung cancer. A modified ARM-PCR protocol with three rounds of nested PCR amplified TCRbeta. MiXCR, run by TCRdb on the multiplex PCR reads, gives a single entry per CDR3 protein. The data contain roughly 65,000 distinct CDR3 sequences, around 60% of them singletons. Germline V gene sequence: CDR1 SGHAT, CDR2 FQNNGV. The length of the CDR3 is 15 amino acids, counting both ends. No cell sorting was done before RNA was extracted from the tissue.

Sequencing was done on a sample of lung tumor tissue. The TCR was taken from a man over 45 with non-small cell lung cancer. The chain links TRBV11-2 to TRBJ2-1; TRBD1 is the table's D call and was not checked against the DNA. CDR3 in amino acids: CASSFFAVRPPGVFL.